This T cell receptor beta chain was observed in a study of T cell responses to AZD1222 COVID-19 vaccine (dated by TCRdb to about 2021). Looking at the study overall: AZD1222 recipients with second doses at about 4 weeks or about 12 weeks were pooled, because spike-specific TCR depth and breadth did not differ between schedules. TCR sequencing was performed for 230 to 250 trial participants, of whom about 200 were given two doses of AZD1222 and 26 were given two doses of MenACWY control vaccine. Trial participants were enrolled into age subgroups of 18-55, 56-69 and 70-plus years, which contained approximately 150, 28 and 58 TCR-sequenced participants, respectively.

On this clone: Its binding antigen is unknown. Qualities for individual bases were not recorded, and no much larger clone is one base off.

The sample's time point label is to be understood as: baseline before first vaccination. Vaccinee samples came from UK trials COV001 and COV002, including a single-blind randomized controlled phase 2/3 trial of AZD1222 (ChAdOx1 nCoV-19) in healthy adults. For TCRbeta chain sequencing, PBMC samples were collected from trial participants at day 0 and at day 28 after the second dose. The CDR3 regions of human TCRbeta chains were analyzed by immunosequencing. The authors' analysis ran thus. Repertoire TCRs were checked for matches against a reference library of SARS-CoV-2-specific TCRs that had been generated using the MIRA antigen-specificity platform. Breadth meant the fraction of unique TCRs that were SARS-CoV-2-associated, whereas depth meant the fraction of total T cells that were SARS-CoV-2-associated. Each spike-specific TCR was assigned to its reactive spike region and to a CD4 or CD8 class using the MIRA data. Log10-transformed breadth and depth values were compared by one-way ANOVA with Sidak's multiple comparisons tests. This immuneACCESS table, as held by TCRdb, lists in-frame sequences with V and J called but not all clones. Of the missing ones, under half trace to an unresolved V gene in checked studies; the others have no known cause. V and J calls and clone size follow that table, whereas D and trimming were derived from the DNA. The sample has 150,000 or so clones on record, around nine tenths of them singletons. Together, the top ten hold 1.5% to 2% of the sample.

Broader findings and caveats from the paper: CD4 TCRs associated with the vaccine covered the entire spike protein, and the dominant responses were in regions 160-218 and 743-854. Epitopes outside the regions mutated in the B.1.351 and B.1.1.7 variants were reportedly recognized by nearly half of the unique spike-specific TCRs. Most participants were white British and females outnumbered males, and the authors suggested that clonal diversity may have been underestimated. The 56-69-year group was small, and its depth increase did not reach significance, likely because of low power. Because no day 14 peak-response samples were available, repertoires were characterized only after the peak T cell response. Spike-specific TCR breadth and depth rose significantly after two AZD1222 doses compared with day 0 and with MenACWY recipients. Conclusions about previously exposed vaccinees are limited because only six or seven AZD1222 recipients were SARS-CoV-2 seropositive at baseline.

Taken from cysteine to phenylalanine, the CDR3 has 14 residues. Just CDR3 DNA is preserved here, 42 bases in frame from base 1. V and J lose 3 bases and 4 bases, and a span of 12 bases separates them. CDR1 MDHEN and CDR2 SYDVKM are derived from the germline V gene. The material sequenced was peripheral blood, taken on day 0 of AZD1222 vaccination. The chain couples TRBV28 to TRBJ1-2, with no confidently assigned D gene. The sequence came from an adult in good health. The DNA sequence is TGTGCCAGCAGTTTGGCGTTTGACCCCTATGGCTACACCTTC. Protein translation: CASSLAFDPYGYTF.